The sequence of this TCR beta chain was determined in a study of blood T cell repertoires in COVID-19. Study summary: Sites in the United States, Italy and Spain provided acute and convalescent COVID-19 samples.

The table came from immunoSEQ multiplex PCR; TCRdb's copy has only in-frame clones and leaves some out. The profile covers nearly 50,000 clones, with about 85% appearing a single time and 12% to 15% taken by the ten largest. The CDR3 covers 12 residues. CDR1 is GTSNPN and CDR2 is SVGIG in the germline V gene (reference sequence). Trimming left V 2 bases short and J 9 bases short, with 11 bases between. Sequences were obtained from peripheral blood. The chain links TRBV30 to TRBJ1-3; D is undetermined. The receptor comes from a human donor in a cohort sampled during active COVID-19. CDR3 bases: TGTGCCTGGAGTCGCGGAGGCAGCACCATATATTTT. Encoded protein: CAWSRGGSTIYF.